The 5 T cell receptor beta chains below were found in one sample sequenced in a study of blood T cell repertoires in COVID-19. The table came from immunoSEQ multiplex PCR; TCRdb's copy has only in-frame clones and leaves some out. The sample lists hundreds of thousands of clones, about 87% seen once, with about 1.6% in the top ten. The sequencing sample was made of PBMCs or T cells enriched from blood (not recorded which). These receptors were taken from a woman aged 50 to 65 who had recovered from COVID-19.

V usage is TRBV5-1 and J usage is TRBJ2-3, with unresolved D. The CDR3 spans 14 residues. Deletions cut 4 bases from V and 3 bases from J, with 12 bases between. CDR1 and CDR2 (germline): SGHRS, YFSETQ. CDR3 in amino acids: CASSAAQPTDTQYF. As DNA, the CDR3 is TGCGCCAGCAGCGCGGCTCAGCCGACAGATACGCAGTATTTT.

The rearrangement links TRBV4-3 to TRBJ1-6; the D gene is possibly TRBD1 (5 bases). This CDR3 has 17 amino acids. V was clipped by 0 bases and J by 9 bases, with 18 bases between them. Looked up from germline, CDR1 is LGHNA and CDR2 is YSLEER. CDR3 DNA sequence: TGCGCCAGCAGCCAAGATTCCGGGGCCCAGGGAGGTTCACCCCTCCACTTT. Amino acids: CASSQDSGAQGGSPLHF.

The rearrangement joins TRBV15 to TRBJ1-5; D call uncertain. This CDR3 has 15 residues. V lost 1 base to trimming and J lost 7 bases, with 14 bases between them. Germline CDR1 is LNHNV and CDR2 is YYDKDF (reference sequence). In nucleotides, the CDR3 is TGTGCCACCAGCAGAGGTGGGGAGTTCGGACAGCCCCAGCATTTT. Protein: CATSRGGEFGQPQHF.

The chain employs TRBV19 and TRBJ2-1; tentative D call: TRBD2 (5 bases). The germline V and J ends were trimmed by 6 bases and 3 bases, with 18 bases remaining between them. Germline lookup yields CDR1 LNHDA and CDR2 SQIVND (reference sequence). The CDR3 contains 16 residues. CDR3 sequence (DNA): TGTGCCAGTAGAGCCCGGCAGCGGAGCAGCTACAATGAGCAGTTCTTC. Its translation: CASRARQRSSYNEQFF.

The chain couples TRBV27 to TRBJ2-7, with 13 bases matching TRBD2. Germline CDR1 is MNHEY and CDR2 is SMNVEV (reference sequence). The CDR3 is 17 amino acids. The J segment lost 4 bases and the V segment lost 3 bases, leaving 9 bases of the junction unmatched. CDR3 sequence (DNA): TGTGCCAGCAGTTTGGGGACTAGCGGGATACCGGCTTACGAGCAGTACTTC. It encodes CASSLGTSGIPAYEQYF.